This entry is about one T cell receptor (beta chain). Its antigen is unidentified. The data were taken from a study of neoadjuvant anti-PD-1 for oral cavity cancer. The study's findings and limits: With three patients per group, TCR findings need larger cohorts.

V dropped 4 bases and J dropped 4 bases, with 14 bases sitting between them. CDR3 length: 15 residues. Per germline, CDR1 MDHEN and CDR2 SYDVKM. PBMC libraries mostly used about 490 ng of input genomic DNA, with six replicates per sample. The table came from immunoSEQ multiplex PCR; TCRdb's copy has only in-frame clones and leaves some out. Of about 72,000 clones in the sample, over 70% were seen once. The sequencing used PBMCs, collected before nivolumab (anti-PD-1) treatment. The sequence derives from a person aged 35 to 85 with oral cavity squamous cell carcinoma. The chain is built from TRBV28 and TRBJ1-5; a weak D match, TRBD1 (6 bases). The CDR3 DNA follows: TGTGCCAGCAGTTCAGCACAGGGATTAAATCAGCCCCAGCATTTT. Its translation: CASSSAQGLNQPQHF.